This TCR beta chain was profiled in a study of a mutant IDH1 vaccine in newly diagnosed glioma. The repertoire was sequenced with immunoSEQ multiplex PCR; TCRdb's copy has only in-frame clones and lacks some. The sample carries some 80,000 clones, around 83% recorded once. V lost 1 base and J 5 bases, leaving 11 bases between the germline ends. This CDR3 has 14 amino acids. Germline loops: CDR1 SGHTA, CDR2 FQGNSA. The time point was: week 23, last vaccination. Doses comprised 300 ug of mutant IDH1 20-mer peptide each, plus topical imiquimod. There are a few counts of this clone. Its antigen is unknown. This chain links TRBV7-2 with TRBJ2-5; D gene ambiguous. This receptor was obtained from a woman between 45 and 60 years old with glioma. The sample in question was PBMCs, obtained from a glioma patient whose treatment included an IDH1 peptide vaccine. As DNA, the CDR3 is TGTGCCAGCAGCTTAGGACTTGTGGGGGAGACCCAGTACTTC. Translated: CASSLGLVGETQYF.